The following is a T cell receptor (beta chain) sequence with its context. In this sample, this clone turned up once. The antigen it binds to is not known. There are no base qualities to consult, and no much larger clone falls within one base. Reading the label with the study, this specimen's treatment or condition is: some 19 received Ad26.COV2.S at low or high dose, single or two shots; a few received placebo; per-sample allocation not given. Repertoires of vaccine and placebo recipients were sequenced from samples taken on day 63 after the first injection. Between 29 July and 7 August 2020, Cohort 1b enrolled 20 to 30 adults aged 18-55 years at one site in Boston, USA. Ad26.COV2.S consisted of a replication-incompetent adenovirus type 26 vector by which a prefusion-stabilized SARS-CoV-2 spike protein from the original Wuhan strain was expressed. This sample is drawn from a study of Ad26.COV2.S vaccination and SARS-CoV-2 variants (dated by TCRdb to the early 2020s). Concerning the study at large: Donors in the vaccine arm were drawn from COV1001, a phase I-IIa trial of Ad26.COV2.S in healthy adults that was multicentre, randomized, double-blind and placebo-controlled. The specificity and breadth of SARS-CoV-2-reactive T cell receptors after Ad26.COV2.S vaccination were assessed by TCRbeta repertoire sequencing. Ad26.COV2.S was given intramuscularly at 5x10^10 or 1x10^11 viral particles, as a single shot or as two shots 56 days apart. Blinding of investigators to trial group allocation was maintained during experiments and outcome assessment. The TCR-sequenced set comprised around 30 samples: some 19 Ad26.COV2.S vaccine recipients, 5 placebo recipients and 8 SARS-CoV-2 convalescent individuals. Trial participants were randomized into five groups of five, in which low-dose or high-dose Ad26.COV2.S was given once or twice, or placebo was given on both occasions. Findings and caveats that apply to the study as a whole: Substantial breadth of spike-specific CD8+ and CD4+ T cell responses was reported after vaccination. According to the authors, total T cell responses may have been underestimated by the TCR breadth and depth analyses. Comparing responses between vaccine doses or regimens was not something the study was powered to do. Vaccine and placebo recipients had similar non-spike TCR breadth, a finding consistent with the vaccine containing only spike. Compared with placebo recipients, Ad26.COV2.S recipients showed higher spike-specific TCR breadth (P = 0.0014).

The immunoSEQ Assay was used to sequence TCRbeta CDR3 regions. After extraction, genomic DNA underwent amplification by bias-controlled multiplex PCR, followed by high-throughput sequencing. From the authors' description of their analysis: Collapsing and filtering of sequences were performed to quantify the absolute abundance of each unique TCRbeta CDR3 region. Usable DNA was measured by amplifying reference genes present in all nucleated cells, and TCRbeta template counts were normalized to that usable DNA to estimate T cell fraction. Repertoire TCRs were annotated as SARS-CoV-2-specific by exact matching of V gene, CDR3 amino acid sequence and J gene to a known reactive TCR set. The reference SARS-CoV-2 TCR set was obtained from MIRA and was filtered for enrichment in COVID-19-positive ImmuneCODE repertoires, whereby public or cross-reactive TCRs were removed. Using the MIRA antigens, annotated TCRs were further analysed by specific ORF or by position within an ORF. Breadth was defined as the number of annotated unique rearrangements divided by the total number of unique productive rearrangements, and depth was defined as the summed frequency of the annotated unique rearrangements. Two-sided Wilcoxon rank-sum tests were applied when comparing TCR breadth between groups. TCRdb took this table from immuneACCESS and kept in-frame rearrangements with V and J called. Such tables lack part of the clones; where checked against another copy, unresolved V genes explain under half of the gap, and the rest is unexplained. The V and J calls and the clone size are those of that table, but D and trimming were determined from the DNA. In this sample the table shows some 330,000 clones, around 90% of which occur a single time. The ten largest clones represent 5% to 6.5% of the sample.

V sheds 5 bases and J sheds 2 bases, leaving 12 bases between their ends. The germline V gene (reference sequence) sets CDR1 to SEHNR and CDR2 to FQNEAQ. The CDR3 starts with the cysteine, ends with the phenylalanine, and has 14 residues. Only the CDR3 DNA is retained, 42 bases long and in frame from the first base. The input for sequencing was peripheral blood, taken in a trial of Ad26.COV2.S vaccine versus placebo. This chain is built from TRBV7-9 and TRBJ1-2, with the D gene uncertain. The TCR originated in a person between 18 and 60 years old who received the Ad26.COV2.S COVID-19 vaccine or a placebo. This receptor has the CDR3 CASSQSEVNYGYTF. The sequenced DNA is TGTGCCAGCAGCCAATCGGAGGTAAACTATGGCTACACCTTC.